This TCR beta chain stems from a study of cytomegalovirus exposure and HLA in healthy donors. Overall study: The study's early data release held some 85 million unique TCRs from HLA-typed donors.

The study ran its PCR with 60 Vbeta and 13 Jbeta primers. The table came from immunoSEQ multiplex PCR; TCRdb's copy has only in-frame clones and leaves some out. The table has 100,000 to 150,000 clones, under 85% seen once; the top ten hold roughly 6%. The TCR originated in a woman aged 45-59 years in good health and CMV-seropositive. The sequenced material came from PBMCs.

The CDR3 coding sequence is TGTGCCACCAGCAGAGATCGCGACAGGGCCCTCAACTATGGCTACACCTTC. This gives the protein CATSRDRDRALNYGYTF. The chain links TRBV15 to TRBJ1-2; 7 positions match TRBD1. Germline lookup yields CDR1 LNHNV and CDR2 YYDKDF (reference sequence). Trimming at V came to 0 bases and at J to 2 bases, leaving 9 bases not matched to a gene. The CDR3 has 17 amino acids.